This TCR beta chain was identified in a study of vaccination and CD4 T cells after COVID-19. Study information: Convalescent cases consisted of six males and four females, of whom two were Hispanic. The study collected post-vaccine samples a median about 71 days after dose two, with a range of 14 to 241.

Trimming removed 0 bases at V and 9 bases at J, with 10 bases between. CDR1 is SGHNT, CDR2 YYREEE, per germline (reference sequence). The CDR3 contains 13 residues. The Oncomine TCR Beta short-read assay generated sequence data from the DNA of cultured CD4+ T cells. TCRdb reprocessed the PCR reads via MiXCR and lists one record per CDR3 protein. The sample holds roughly 11,000 distinct CDR3 sequences, about 56% seen once. The treatment is: approximately nine-day PBMC culture with coronavirus spike peptide pools or control peptides (ViraFEST assay). ViraFEST used peptide pools to expand antigen-specific T cells and subsequently sequenced their TCRs. General study points: Median numbers of SARS-CoV-2-reactive clonotypes increased from approximately 23 to 38 (not a significant change).

With regard to this clonotype: What it binds is unknown.

The clonotype was recovered from a human donor who had recovered from COVID-19. V is TRBV5-4 and J is TRBJ2-1; D is ambiguous. Sequenced material: CD4+ T cells from blood, cultured in vitro. The CDR3 region is CASSLVGSGEQFF. The CDR3 region has the DNA TGTGCCAGCAGCTTGGTGGGTAGTGGTGAGCAGTTCTTC.